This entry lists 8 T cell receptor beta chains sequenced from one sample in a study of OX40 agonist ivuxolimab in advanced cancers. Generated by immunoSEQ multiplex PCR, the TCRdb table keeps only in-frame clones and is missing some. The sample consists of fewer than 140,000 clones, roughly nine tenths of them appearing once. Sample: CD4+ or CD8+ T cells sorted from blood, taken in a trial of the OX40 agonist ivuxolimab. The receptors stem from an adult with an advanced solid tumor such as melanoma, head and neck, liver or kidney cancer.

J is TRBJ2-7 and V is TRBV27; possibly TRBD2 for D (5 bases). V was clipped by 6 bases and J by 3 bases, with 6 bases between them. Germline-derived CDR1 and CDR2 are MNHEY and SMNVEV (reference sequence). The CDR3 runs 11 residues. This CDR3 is CASSEGYEQYF. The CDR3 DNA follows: TGTGCCAGCAGCGAGGGCTACGAGCAGTACTTC.

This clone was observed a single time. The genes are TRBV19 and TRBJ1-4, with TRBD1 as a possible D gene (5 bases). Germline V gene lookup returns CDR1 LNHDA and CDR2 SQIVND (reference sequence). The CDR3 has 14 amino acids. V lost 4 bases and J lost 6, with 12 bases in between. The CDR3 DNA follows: TGTGCCAGTAGTACCCGGGGCTCGGATGAAAAACTGTTTTTT. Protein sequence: CASSTRGSDEKLFF.

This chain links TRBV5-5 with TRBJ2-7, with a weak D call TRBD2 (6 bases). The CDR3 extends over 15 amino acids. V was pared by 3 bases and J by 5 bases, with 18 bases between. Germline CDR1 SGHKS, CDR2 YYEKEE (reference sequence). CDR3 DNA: TGTGCCAGCAGCTCAGCTGGGGGGAAAAAGGACGAGCAGTACTTC. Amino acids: CASSSAGGKKDEQYF. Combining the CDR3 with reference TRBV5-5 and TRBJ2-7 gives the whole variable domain DAGVTQSPTHLIKTRGQQVTLRCSPISGHKSVSWYQQVLGQGPQFIFQYYEKEERGRGNFPDRFSARQFPNYSSELNVNALLLGDSALYLCASSSAGGKKDEQYFGPGTRLTVT.

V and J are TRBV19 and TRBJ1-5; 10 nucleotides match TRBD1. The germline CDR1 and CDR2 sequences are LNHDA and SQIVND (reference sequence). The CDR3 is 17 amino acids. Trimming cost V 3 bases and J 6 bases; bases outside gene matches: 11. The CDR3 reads CASSITFSGQGTQPQHF. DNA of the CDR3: TGTGCCAGTAGTATTACCTTTTCGGGACAGGGGACTCAGCCCCAGCATTTT.

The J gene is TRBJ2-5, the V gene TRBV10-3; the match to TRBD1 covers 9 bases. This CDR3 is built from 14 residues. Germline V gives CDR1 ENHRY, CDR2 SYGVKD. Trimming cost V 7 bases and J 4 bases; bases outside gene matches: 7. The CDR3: CAINGQGLGETQYF. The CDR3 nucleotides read TGTGCCATCAATGGACAGGGGCTGGGAGAGACCCAGTACTTC.

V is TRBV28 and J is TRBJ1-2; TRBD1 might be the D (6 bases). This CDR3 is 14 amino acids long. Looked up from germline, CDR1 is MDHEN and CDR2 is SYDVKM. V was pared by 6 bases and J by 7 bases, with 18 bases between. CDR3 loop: CASSPPDRNFGYTF. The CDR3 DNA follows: TGTGCCAGCAGCCCCCCCGACAGGAATTTTGGCTACACCTTC.

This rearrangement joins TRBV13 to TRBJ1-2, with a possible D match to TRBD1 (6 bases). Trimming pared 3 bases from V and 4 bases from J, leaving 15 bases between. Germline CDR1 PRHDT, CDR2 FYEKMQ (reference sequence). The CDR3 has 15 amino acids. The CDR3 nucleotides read TGTGCCAGCAGCTTTAGACAGGAGAATAGCTATGGCTACACCTTC. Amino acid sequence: CASSFRQENSYGYTF.

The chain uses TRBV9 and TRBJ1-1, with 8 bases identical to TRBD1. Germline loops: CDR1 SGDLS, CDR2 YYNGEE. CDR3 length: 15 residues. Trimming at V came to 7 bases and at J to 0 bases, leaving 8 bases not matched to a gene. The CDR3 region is CASRRQGTMNTEAFF. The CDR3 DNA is TGTGCCAGCCGCCGACAGGGGACCATGAACACTGAAGCTTTCTTT.